The next 5 T cell receptor beta chains were all read from a single sample in a study of T-cell reconstitution after alpha-beta-depleted transplantation in children. Library preparation (for TCRbeta) was performed with unique molecular identifiers. TCRdb reprocessed the PCR reads with MiXCR, giving one entry per CDR3 protein. The sample yields about 980,000 distinct CDR3 sequences, around 30% seen once. The sequencing here drew on PBMCs, mostly from graft donor cells, taken 360 days after TCRalphabeta/CD19-depleted stem cell transplant. Receptor source: a boy under three years old who had a stem cell transplant for SCID, so the T cells may come from the graft donor.

The DNA of the CDR3 is TGTGCCAGCAGTTTTGTGGTTGGGGGCGGGACAACGGGGGAGCAGTACTTC. It specifies CASSFVVGGGTTGEQYF. This sequence joins TRBV12-3 or TRBV12-4 and TRBJ2-7, with D perhaps matching TRBD1 or TRBD2 (6 bases each). V was trimmed by 3 bases and J by 7 bases, leaving 25 bases between them. CDR3 length: 17 residues.

As DNA, the CDR3 is TGTGCCAGCAGCTTAAGATCATCTAGCGCGAGCTCCTACAATGAGCAGTTCTTC. Amino acid sequence: CASSLRSSSASSYNEQFF. V is TRBV7-3 and J is TRBJ2-1; D may be TRBD2 (6 bases). CDR1 and CDR2 from the germline V gene are SGHTA and FQGTGA. Between the trimmed V and J ends, which lost 1 base and 0 bases, there was a span of 16 bases. This CDR3 is built from 18 residues. Looking up the rest from reference TRBV7-3 and TRBJ2-1 gives the full variable domain: GAGVSQTPSNKVTEKGKYVELRCDPISGHTALYWYRQSLGQGPEFLIYFQGTGAADDSGLPNDRFFAVRPEGSVSTLKIQRTERGDSAVYLCASSLRSSSASSYNEQFFGPGTRLTVL.

This clonotype was counted at least ten times. The chain joins TRBV5-1 to TRBJ2-7, with D tentatively TRBD1 (5 bases). The CDR3 is 16 amino acids. V was cut by 0 bases and J by 0 bases, with 13 bases left in between. The germline V gene encodes CDR1 SGHRS and CDR2 YFSETQ. Here the CDR3 DNA reads TGCGCCAGCAGCTTGGAGGGGCCAGGGCGCTCCTACGAGCAGTACTTC. The encoded protein is CASSLEGPGRSYEQYF.

The sample holds many counts of this clonotype. The CDR3 bases are TGTGCCAGCAGTTACTCCGGGACTAGCCTTCCCTACAATGAGCAGTTCTTC. As protein: CASSYSGTSLPYNEQFF. The V and J genes are TRBV6-5 and TRBJ2-1, with 9 positions matching TRBD2. Germline V gene sequence: CDR1 MNHEY, CDR2 SVGAGI. J lost 2 bases, V lost 0 bases, and 5 bases had no gene match. CDR3 size: 17 residues.

This clonotype was counted between two and nine times. The chain recombines TRBV5-6 with TRBJ2-6; D uncertain. V lost 0 bases and J 6 bases, leaving 4 bases between the germline ends. Germline-derived CDR1 and CDR2 are SGHDT and YYEEEE. The CDR3 contains 13 residues. CDR3 in amino acids: CASSLGLANVLTF. The CDR3 DNA is TGTGCCAGCAGCTTGGGGCTGGCCAACGTCCTGACTTTC.